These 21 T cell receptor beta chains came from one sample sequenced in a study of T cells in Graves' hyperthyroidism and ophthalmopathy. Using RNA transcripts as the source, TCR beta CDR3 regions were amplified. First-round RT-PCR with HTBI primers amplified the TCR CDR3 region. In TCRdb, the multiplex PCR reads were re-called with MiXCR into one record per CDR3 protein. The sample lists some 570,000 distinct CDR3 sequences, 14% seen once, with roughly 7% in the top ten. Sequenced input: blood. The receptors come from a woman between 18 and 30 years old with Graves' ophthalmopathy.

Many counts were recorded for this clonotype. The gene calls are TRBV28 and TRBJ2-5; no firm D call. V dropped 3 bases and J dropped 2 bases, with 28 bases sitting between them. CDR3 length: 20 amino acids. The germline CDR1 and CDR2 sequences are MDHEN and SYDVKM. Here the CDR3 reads CASSFSRAHLAGRSQETQYF. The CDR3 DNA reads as TGTGCCAGCAGTTTCTCCCGCGCTCATCTGGCAGGACGCTCACAAGAGACCCAGTACTTC.

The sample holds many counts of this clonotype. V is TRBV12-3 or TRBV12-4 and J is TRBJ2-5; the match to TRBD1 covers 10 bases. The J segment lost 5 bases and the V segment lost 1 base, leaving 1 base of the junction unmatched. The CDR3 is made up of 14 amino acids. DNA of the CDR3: TGTGCCAGCAGTTTAGGGGACAGGGGTGAGACCCAGTACTTC. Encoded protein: CASSLGDRGETQYF.

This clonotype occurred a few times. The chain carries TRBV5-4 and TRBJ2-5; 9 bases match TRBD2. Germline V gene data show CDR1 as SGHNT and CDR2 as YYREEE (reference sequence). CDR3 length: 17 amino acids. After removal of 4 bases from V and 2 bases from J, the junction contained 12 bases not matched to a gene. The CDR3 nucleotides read TGTGCCAGCAGCCCGGCGGGTAGCGGGAGTCCTCAAGAGACCCAGTACTTC. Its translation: CASSPAGSGSPQETQYF.

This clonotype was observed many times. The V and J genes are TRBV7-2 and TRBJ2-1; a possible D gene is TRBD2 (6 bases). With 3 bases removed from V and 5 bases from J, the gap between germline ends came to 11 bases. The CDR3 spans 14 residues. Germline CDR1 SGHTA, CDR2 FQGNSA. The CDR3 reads CASSLVGLHNEQFF. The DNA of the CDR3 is TGTGCCAGCAGCTTGGTCGGACTACACAATGAGCAGTTCTTC.

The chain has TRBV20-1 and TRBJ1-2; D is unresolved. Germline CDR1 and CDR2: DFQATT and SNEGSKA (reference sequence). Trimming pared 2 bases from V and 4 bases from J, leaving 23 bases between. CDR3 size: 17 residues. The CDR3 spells CSARRAPGRELGYGYTF. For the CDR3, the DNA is TGCAGTGCTAGACGAGCGCCCGGGCGGGAATTGGGCTATGGCTACACCTTC.

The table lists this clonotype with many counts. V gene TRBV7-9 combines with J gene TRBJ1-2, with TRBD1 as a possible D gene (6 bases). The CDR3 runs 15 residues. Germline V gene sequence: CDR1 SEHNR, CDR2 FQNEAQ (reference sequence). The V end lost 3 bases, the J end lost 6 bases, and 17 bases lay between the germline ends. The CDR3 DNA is TGTGCCAGCAGCTTTTCCGACAGGACGCGAGATGGCTACACCTTC. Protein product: CASSFSDRTRDGYTF.

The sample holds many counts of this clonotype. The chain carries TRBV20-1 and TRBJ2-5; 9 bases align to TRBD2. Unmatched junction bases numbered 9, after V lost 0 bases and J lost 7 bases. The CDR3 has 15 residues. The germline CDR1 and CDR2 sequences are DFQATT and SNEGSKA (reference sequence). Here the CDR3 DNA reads TGCAGTGCTAGAGAGGGTGCTCGGCGGGGGGGGACCCAGTACTTC. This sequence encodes CSAREGARRGGTQYF.

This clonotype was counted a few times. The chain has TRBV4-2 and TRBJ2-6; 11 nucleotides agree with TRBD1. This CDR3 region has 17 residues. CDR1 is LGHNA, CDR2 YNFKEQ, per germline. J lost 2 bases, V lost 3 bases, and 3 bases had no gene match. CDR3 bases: TGTGCCAGCAGCCACCCGGGACAGGGGGCTGGGGCCAACGTCCTGACTTTC. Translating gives CASSHPGQGAGANVLTF.

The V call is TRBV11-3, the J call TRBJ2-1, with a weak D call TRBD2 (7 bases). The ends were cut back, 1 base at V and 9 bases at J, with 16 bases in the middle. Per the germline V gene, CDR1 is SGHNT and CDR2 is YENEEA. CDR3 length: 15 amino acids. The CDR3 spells CASSLVAGARAEQFF. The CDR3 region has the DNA TGTGCCAGCAGCTTAGTTGCGGGGGCTAGGGCTGAGCAGTTCTTC.

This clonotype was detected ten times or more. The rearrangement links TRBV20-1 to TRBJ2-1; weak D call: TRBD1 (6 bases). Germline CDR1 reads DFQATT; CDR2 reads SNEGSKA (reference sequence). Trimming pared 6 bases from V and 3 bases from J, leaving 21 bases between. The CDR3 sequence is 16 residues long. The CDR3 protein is CSATPLGHLYYNEQFF. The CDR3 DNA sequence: TGCAGTGCCACGCCCCTGGGACACTTGTACTACAATGAGCAGTTCTTC.

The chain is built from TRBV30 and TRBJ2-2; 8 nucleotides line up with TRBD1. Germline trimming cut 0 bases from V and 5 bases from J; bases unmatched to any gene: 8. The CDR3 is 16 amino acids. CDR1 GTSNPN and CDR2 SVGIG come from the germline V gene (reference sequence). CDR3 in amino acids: CAWSVLPQGETGELFF. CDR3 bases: TGTGCCTGGAGTGTACTGCCACAGGGGGAGACCGGGGAGCTGTTTTTT.

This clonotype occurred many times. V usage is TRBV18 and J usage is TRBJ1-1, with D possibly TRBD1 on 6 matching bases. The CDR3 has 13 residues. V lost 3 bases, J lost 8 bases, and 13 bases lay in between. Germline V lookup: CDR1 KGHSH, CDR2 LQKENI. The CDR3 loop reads CASSPSRDIEAFF. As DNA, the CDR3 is TGTGCCAGCTCACCTTCTCGGGACATCGAAGCTTTCTTT.

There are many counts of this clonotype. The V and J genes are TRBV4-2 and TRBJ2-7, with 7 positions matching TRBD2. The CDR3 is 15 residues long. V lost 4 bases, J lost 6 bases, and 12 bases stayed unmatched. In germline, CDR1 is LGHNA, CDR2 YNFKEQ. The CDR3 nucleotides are TGTGCCAGCAGCCTTCGGACTAGAACTACTACCGAGCAGTACTTC. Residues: CASSLRTRTTTEQYF.

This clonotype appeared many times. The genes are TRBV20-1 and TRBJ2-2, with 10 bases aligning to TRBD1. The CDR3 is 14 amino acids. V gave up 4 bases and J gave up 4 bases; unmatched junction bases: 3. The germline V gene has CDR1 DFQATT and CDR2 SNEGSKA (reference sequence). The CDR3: CSATGTGVTGELFF. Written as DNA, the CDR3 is TGCAGTGCTACCGGGACAGGGGTCACCGGGGAGCTGTTTTTT.

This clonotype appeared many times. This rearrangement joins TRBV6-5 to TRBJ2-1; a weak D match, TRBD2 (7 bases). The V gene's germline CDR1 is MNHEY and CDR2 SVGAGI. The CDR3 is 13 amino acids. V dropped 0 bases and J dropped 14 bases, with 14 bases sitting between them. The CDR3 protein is CASSYSGGAGEFF. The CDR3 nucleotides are TGTGCCAGCAGTTACTCGGGGGGGGCCGGGGAGTTCTTC.

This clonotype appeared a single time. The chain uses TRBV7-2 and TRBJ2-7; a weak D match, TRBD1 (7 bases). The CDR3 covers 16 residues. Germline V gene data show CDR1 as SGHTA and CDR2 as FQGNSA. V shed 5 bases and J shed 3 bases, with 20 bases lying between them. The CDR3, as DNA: TGTGCCAGCAGCCCCTCGAGAGGGGGCGGGATCTACGAGCAGTACTTC. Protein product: CASSPSRGGGIYEQYF.

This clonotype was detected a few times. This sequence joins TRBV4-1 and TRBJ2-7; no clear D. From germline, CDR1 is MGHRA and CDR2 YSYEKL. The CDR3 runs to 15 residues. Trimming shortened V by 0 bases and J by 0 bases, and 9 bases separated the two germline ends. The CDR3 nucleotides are TGCGCCAGCAGCCAAGAAAGACGGACCTCCTACGAGCAGTACTTC. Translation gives CASSQERRTSYEQYF.

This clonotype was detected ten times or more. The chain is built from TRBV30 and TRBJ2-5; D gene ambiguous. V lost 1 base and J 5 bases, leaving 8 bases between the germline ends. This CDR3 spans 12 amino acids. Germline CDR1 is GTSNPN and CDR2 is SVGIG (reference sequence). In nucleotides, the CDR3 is TGTGCCTGGAGTGGCAGGTCGGAGACCCAGTACTTC. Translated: CAWSGRSETQYF.

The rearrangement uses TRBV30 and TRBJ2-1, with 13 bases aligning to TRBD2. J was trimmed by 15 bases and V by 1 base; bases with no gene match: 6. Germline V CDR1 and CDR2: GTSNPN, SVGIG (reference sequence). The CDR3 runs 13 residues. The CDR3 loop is CAWSGTSGSVAFF. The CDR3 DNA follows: TGTGCCTGGAGTGGGACTAGCGGGAGTGTTGCGTTCTTC.

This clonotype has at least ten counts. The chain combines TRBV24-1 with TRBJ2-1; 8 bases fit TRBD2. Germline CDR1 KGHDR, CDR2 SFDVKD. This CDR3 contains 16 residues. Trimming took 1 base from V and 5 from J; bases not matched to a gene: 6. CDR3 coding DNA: TGTGCCACCAGTGATTTCCCGGGACTAGTCCACAATGAGCAGTTCTTC. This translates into CATSDFPGLVHNEQFF.

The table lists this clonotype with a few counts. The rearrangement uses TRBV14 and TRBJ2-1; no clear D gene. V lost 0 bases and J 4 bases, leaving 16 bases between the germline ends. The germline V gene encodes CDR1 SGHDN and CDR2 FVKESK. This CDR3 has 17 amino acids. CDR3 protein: CASSQDALLPVYNEQFF. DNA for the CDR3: TGTGCCAGCAGCCAAGATGCCCTTCTTCCTGTGTACAATGAGCAGTTCTTC.